This T cell receptor beta chain was observed in a study of blood T cell repertoires in COVID-19 (dated by TCRdb to the early 2020s). With regard to the full study: The collaborator samples originated in the United States, Italy and Spain and spanned the acute and convalescent phases of COVID-19. The prospective study material was composed of cDNA or gDNA derived from T cells, B-cell-depleted T cells, or PBMCs. Deeply sampled blood TCRbeta repertoires from subjects exposed to, actively infected with, or recovered from COVID-19 were included in the dataset. The repertoires were released in a freely available public database intended as a resource for research on the immune response to SARS-CoV-2. Samples were obtained from the ongoing ImmuneRACE study (first 160 participants) and from 950 to 1,500 subjects provided by 6 global collaborators. The sample metadata nearly always contained a de-identified subject ID, COVID-19 status, age in years and sex. Where HLA class I and class II types were available, the types were taken from metadata supplied by the sample provider, not from assay-based typing.

The V end loses 4 bases and the J end loses 0 bases, and a stretch of 11 bases separates them. Including the terminal cysteine and phenylalanine, the CDR3 comprises 15 residues. The entry retains the CDR3 DNA only, 45 bases that are in frame from base 1. The germline V gene (reference sequence) supplies CDR1 LNHDA and CDR2 SQIVND. TCRbeta CDR3 regions were amplified from genomic DNA using the immunoSEQ Assay, a bias-controlled multiplex PCR. Per the authors' processing: The number of nucleated cells in each sample was estimated by amplification of reference gene primers within the assay. To quantify the absolute abundance of each unique TCRbeta CDR3 rearrangement, sequence reads were collapsed and filtered. For each sample, productive Simpson clonality was calculated as the square root of Simpson's diversity index across productive rearrangements. What TCRdb holds here is the immuneACCESS table cut down to in-frame rearrangements. Part of the clones is not present; checked against another copy, under half of the missing clones reflect an unresolved V gene, and the others are unexplained. V, J and clone size are those of that table, while D and trimming were read from the DNA. The sample data list around 140,000 clones, and around 80% of these were observed just once. 1.5% to 2.5% of the sample belongs to the ten largest clones.

The collaborating institutions used their own protocols to collect whole blood in K2EDTA tubes. For TCRbeta analysis, collaborator samples were shipped as frozen whole blood, as isolated PBMCs, or as DNA extracted from either sample type. This clone was picked up a small number of times. Its antigen is unknown. Base qualities are not at hand, and no much larger clone is one base apart. What the authors observed across the whole study: How much clinical and demographic metadata was included differed by source and by participant, and the metadata was provided uncurated.

The sequence came from a woman aged 55 to 70 with acute or convalescent COVID-19. Material for sequencing was peripheral blood. The chain is encoded by TRBV19 joined to TRBJ2-3, and the D gene may be TRBD1, 6 bases matching. DNA sequence: TGTGCCAGTAGTAAGAGGACAGCTAGCACAGATACGCAGTATTTT. Its coded protein is CASSKRTASTDTQYF.